Here is one T cell receptor (beta chain) with its context. Its antigen is currently unknown. This specimen comes from a study of shared clonotypes between healthy human individuals. Findings of the study overall: Clonotypes that were shared across four donors made up around 5% of naive CD4 clonotypes. Generation of non-shared clonotypes was less probable than generation of clonotypes shared by all four donors.

V was cut by 1 base and J by 1 base, with 8 bases left in between. Germline-derived CDR1 and CDR2 are SGHDT and YYEEEE. The CDR3 loop spans 15 amino acids. For every subset, genomic DNA was evenly distributed across several immunoSEQ plates. Some clones are missing from TCRdb's copy, which holds only in-frame ones; the method was immunoSEQ multiplex PCR. The sample shows 1.5 million to 2.5 million clones, less than 95% of them seen only once. As defined, naive CD8 cells were CD45RO-negative and positively selected for CCR7, with terminally differentiated effector memory CD45RA+ cells excluded. The chain recombines TRBV5-6 with TRBJ2-2; TRBD1 might be the D (6 bases). Sequenced: naive CD8+ T cells sorted from blood. This TCR derives from a man between 18 and 29 years old in good health. CDR3 region: CASSLPGQNTGELFF. CDR3 DNA sequence: TGTGCCAGCAGCTTGCCGGGACAGAACACCGGGGAGCTGTTTTTT.